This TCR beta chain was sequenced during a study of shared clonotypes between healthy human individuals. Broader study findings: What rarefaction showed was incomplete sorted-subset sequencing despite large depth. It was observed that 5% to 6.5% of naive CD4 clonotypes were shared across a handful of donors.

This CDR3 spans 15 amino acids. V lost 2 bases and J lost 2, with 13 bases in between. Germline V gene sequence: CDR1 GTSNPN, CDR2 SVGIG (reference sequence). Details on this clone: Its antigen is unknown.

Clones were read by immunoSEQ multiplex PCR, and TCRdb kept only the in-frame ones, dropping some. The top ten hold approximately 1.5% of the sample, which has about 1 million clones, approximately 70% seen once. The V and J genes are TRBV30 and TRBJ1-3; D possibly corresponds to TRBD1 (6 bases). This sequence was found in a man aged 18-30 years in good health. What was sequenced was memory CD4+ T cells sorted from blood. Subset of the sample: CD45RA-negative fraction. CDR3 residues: CAWSPAGAAGNTIYF. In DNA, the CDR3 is TGTGCCTGGAGTCCGGCAGGGGCTGCTGGAAACACCATATATTTT.